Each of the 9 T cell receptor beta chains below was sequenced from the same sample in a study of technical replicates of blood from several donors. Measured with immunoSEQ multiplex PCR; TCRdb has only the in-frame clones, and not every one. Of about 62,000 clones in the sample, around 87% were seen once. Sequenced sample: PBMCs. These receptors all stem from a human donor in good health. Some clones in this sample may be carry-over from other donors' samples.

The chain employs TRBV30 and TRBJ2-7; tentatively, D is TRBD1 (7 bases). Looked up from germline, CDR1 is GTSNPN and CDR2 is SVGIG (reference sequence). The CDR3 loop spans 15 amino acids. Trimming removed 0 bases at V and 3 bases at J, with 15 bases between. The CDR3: CAWSVMAGGHYEQYF. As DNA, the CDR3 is TGTGCCTGGAGTGTTATGGCAGGGGGGCACTACGAGCAGTACTTC.

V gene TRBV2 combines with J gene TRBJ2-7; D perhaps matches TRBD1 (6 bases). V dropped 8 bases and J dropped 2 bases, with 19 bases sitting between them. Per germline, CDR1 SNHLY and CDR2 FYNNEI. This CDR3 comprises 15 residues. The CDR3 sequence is CASGKRGTGPYEQYF. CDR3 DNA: TGTGCCAGCGGGAAGAGGGGGACGGGTCCCTACGAGCAGTACTTC. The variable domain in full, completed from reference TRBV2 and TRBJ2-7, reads EPEVTQTPSHQVTQMGQEVILRCVPISNHLYFYWYRQILGQKVEFLVSFYNNEISEKSEIFDDQFSVERPDGSNFTLKIRSTKLEDSAMYFCASGKRGTGPYEQYFGPGTRLTVT.

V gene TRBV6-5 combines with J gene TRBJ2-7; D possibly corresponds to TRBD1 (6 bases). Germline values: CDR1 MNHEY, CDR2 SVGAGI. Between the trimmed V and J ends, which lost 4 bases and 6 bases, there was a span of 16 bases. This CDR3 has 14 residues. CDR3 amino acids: CASSSGDILGEQYF. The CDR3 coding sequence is TGTGCCAGCAGTTCCGGGGACATCCTTGGCGAGCAGTACTTC.

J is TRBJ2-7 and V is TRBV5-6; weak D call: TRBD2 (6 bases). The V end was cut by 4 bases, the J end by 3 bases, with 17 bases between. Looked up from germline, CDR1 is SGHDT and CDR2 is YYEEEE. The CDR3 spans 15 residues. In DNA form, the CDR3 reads TGTGCCAGCAGCCCTTGGCGGGTGGGAGGCTACGAGCAGTACTTC. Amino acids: CASSPWRVGGYEQYF.

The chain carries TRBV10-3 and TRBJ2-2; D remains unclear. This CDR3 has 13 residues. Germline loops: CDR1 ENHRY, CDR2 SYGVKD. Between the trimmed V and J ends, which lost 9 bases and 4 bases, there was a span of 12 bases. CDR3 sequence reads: CAIASAATGELFF. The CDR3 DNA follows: TGTGCCATAGCAAGCGCGGCCACCGGGGAGCTGTTTTTT.

CDR3 sequence (DNA): TGTGCCAGCAGTTTAAGTAACCGGGACAGACACGAGCAGTACTTC. Amino acid sequence: CASSLSNRDRHEQYF. The chain uses TRBV6-6 and TRBJ2-7; 7 bases align to TRBD1. With 4 bases clipped from V and 5 bases from J, the junction kept 11 bases outside the gene matches. CDR1 and CDR2 from the germline V gene are MNHNY and SVGAGI (reference sequence). The CDR3 loop spans 15 amino acids.

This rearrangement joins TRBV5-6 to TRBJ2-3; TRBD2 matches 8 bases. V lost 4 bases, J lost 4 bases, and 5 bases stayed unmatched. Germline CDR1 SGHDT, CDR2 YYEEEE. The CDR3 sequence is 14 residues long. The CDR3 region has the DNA TGTGCCAGCAGCCTCCGGACTAGCTCAGATACGCAGTATTTT. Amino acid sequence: CASSLRTSSDTQYF.

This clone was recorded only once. The CDR3 region has the DNA TGTGCCAGTAGCTGGACAGGCATCTCCTACAATGAGCAGTTCTTC. As protein: CASSWTGISYNEQFF. The chain has TRBV19 and TRBJ2-1; TRBD1 matches 7 bases. This CDR3 spans 15 amino acids. CDR1 is LNHDA and CDR2 is SQIVND in the germline V gene (reference sequence). The trim removed 6 bases at V and 0 bases at J, leaving 5 bases unmatched.

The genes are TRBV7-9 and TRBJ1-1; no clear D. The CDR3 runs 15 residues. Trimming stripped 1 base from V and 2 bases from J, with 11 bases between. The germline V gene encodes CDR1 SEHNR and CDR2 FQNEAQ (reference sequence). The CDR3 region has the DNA TGTGCCAGCAGCTTAGTTGTAGCGAAAAACACTGAAGCTTTCTTT. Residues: CASSLVVAKNTEAFF. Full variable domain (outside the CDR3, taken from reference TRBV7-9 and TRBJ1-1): DTGVSQNPRHKITKRGQNVTFRCDPISEHNRLYWYRQTLGQGPEFLTYFQNEAQLEKSRLLSDRFSAERPKGSFSTLEIQRTEQGDSAMYLCASSLVVAKNTEAFFGQGTRLTVV.